Below, one TCR beta chain is given with its context. Its antigen is unknown. The record has no base qualities; no much larger clone is one base away. According to the study, the label for this sample's time point signals: late sampling 161 to 241 days after vaccination in a few convalescent patients. The positive SARS-CoV-2 PCR tests of the convalescent patients were dated from March to December 2020, before the Alpha, Beta and Delta variants emerged in the United States. PBMCs were separated from whole blood using Ficoll-Paque Plus gradient centrifugation and then either used fresh or cryopreserved at -140C. This record belongs to a study of vaccination and CD4 T cells after COVID-19 (dated by TCRdb to between 2020 and 2023). Concerning the study at large: Every convalescent patient had a positive nasal swab PCR test for SARS-CoV-2, with mild disease in under ten patients and severe disease in one. The convalescent cohort comprised six males and four females, including two Hispanic individuals, seven Caucasians, two Asians and one multiracial person. Two doses of either the Pfizer-BioNTech BNT162b2 vaccine (n=8) or the Moderna mRNA-1273 vaccine (n=2) were administered to participants. Post-COVID blood samples were collected from convalescent patients a median of roughly 100 days after diagnosis, with a range of about 35 to 180 days. Post-vaccine blood samples were obtained a median of about 72 days after the second vaccine dose, with a range of about 13 to 241 days. A few convalescent patients gave samples both early after vaccination (day 14) and late after vaccination (days 161 to 241). In 10 COVID-19 convalescent patients and several infection-naive healthy vaccine recipients, the spike-specific CD4+ TCR repertoire before mRNA vaccination was compared with the repertoire after mRNA vaccination.

Paper-wide results and their limitations: Nearly all vaccine-specific clones in convalescent patients (304 of 307) were mono-reactive for SARS-CoV-2 spike rather than cross-reactive with common cold coronaviruses. The median number of SARS-CoV-2-reactive clonotypes rose from 20 to 25 after infection to approximately 41 after vaccination, but the change was not significant. In convalescent patients, a median roughly 88% of post-vaccine SARS-CoV-2-reactive clones were detected only after vaccination, suggesting vaccine-specific priming. Only a relatively small number of convalescent patients were included in the study, and early timepoints following natural infection were not analyzed.

The protocol used for the library was PCR. For sequencing, an Illumina iSeq 100 was employed. Processing in the source paper ran as follows. Non-productive sequences were removed, and CDR3s not starting with C, not ending with F or W, or shorter than 7 amino acids were discarded. CDR3 homology was assessed with Levenshtein distances (stringdist) and unrooted phylogenetic trees (ape) in R version 3.6.1. TCRdb reprocessing: public reads trimmed at Q25 with fastp, clones called with MiXCR, in-frame beta chains kept. Merged by CDR3 protein, the rows form single entries marked with the most common genes and DNA. TCRdb, not the original authors, processed these V and J calls. Present in this sample are about 40,000 distinct CDR3 sequences, about 35% of which were seen just once. The ten largest clonotypes hold roughly 6.2% of the sample. The sequencing used CD4+ T cells from blood, collected about 7 months after SARS-CoV-2 vaccination. The receptor was derived from a human donor who had recovered from COVID-19.

The nucleotide sequence reads as follows: TGTGCCAGCAGACCGGAGCCGTCGGATGAGCAGTTCTTC. This encodes CASRPEPSDEQFF. This chain is built from TRBV7-8 and TRBJ2-1; no D segment can be confidently identified. Between the V and J ends, shortened by 6 bases and 8 bases respectively, the junction contains 14 bases. From the cysteine through the phenylalanine, the CDR3 covers 13 amino acids. The read is trimmed to its CDR3 DNA, 39 bases read in frame from base 1. The germline V gene gives CDR1 as SGHVS and CDR2 as FQNEAQ.